The rows below give T cell receptor beta chains drawn from one sample of a study of blood T cell repertoires in COVID-19. The repertoire was sequenced with immunoSEQ multiplex PCR; TCRdb's copy has only in-frame clones and lacks some. The sample lists more than 95,000 clones, approximately 88% occurring once. Sequenced: peripheral blood. The receptor set was obtained from a man between 60 and 75 years old with acute or convalescent COVID-19. The CDR3 runs from the conserved cysteine through the conserved F or W. Each record gives: D gene, clone size, V gene, J gene, CDR3 DNA, CDR3 protein. The D gene is left open where the match is weak. The size entry is marked missing in some rows and otherwise reads once, few, many or a size class.

TRBD1	NA	TRBV5-1	TRBJ1-4	TGCGCCAGCAGCCCCCAGACAGGGGTCGATGAAAAACTGTTTTTT	CASSPQTGVDEKLFF
NA	NA	TRBV5-1	TRBJ1-4	TGCGCCAGCAGCTTGGATAGTACGGGTCGGGGAAAACTGTTTTTT	CASSLDSTGRGKLFF
TRBD2	NA	TRBV30	TRBJ2-2	TGTGCCTGGAGACTAGCGGGAGGTACCGGGGAGCTGTTTTTT	CAWRLAGGTGELFF
TRBD1	NA	TRBV6-1	TRBJ1-3	TGTGCCAGCAGTGAAATGAGGGGGCGCGTGTCATCTGGAAACACCATATATTTT	CASSEMRGRVSSGNTIYF
NA	NA	TRBV6-5	TRBJ1-1	TGTGCCAGCACGGGAGCCTTGAACACTGAAGCTTTCTTT	CASTGALNTEAFF
NA	NA	TRBV19	TRBJ1-4	TGTGCCAGTAGTGAGGCAGTCGTTAATGAAAAACTGTTTTTT	CASSEAVVNEKLFF
NA	few	TRBV12-3/TRBV12-4	TRBJ1-6	TGTGCCAGCAGTTTCGAGGCGAATTCACCCCTCCACTTT	CASSFEANSPLHF
TRBD1	NA	TRBV19	TRBJ1-1	TGTGCCAGTAGGGACCATCGGACAGGGGGCTTACCCATGAACACTGAAGCTTTCTTT	CASRDHRTGGLPMNTEAFF
TRBD1	NA	TRBV11-3	TRBJ1-1	TGTGCCAGCAGCTCGTTCGGGACAGGGGACACTGAAGCTTTCTTT	CASSSFGTGDTEAFF
TRBD1	NA	TRBV28	TRBJ2-5	TGTGCCAGCAGCCTCAGACAGGGTAGCGAGACCCAGTACTTC	CASSLRQGSETQYF
TRBD2	NA	TRBV7-9	TRBJ2-5	TGTGCCAGCAGCCACCCCGGCGGGGGGACAGAGACCCAGTACTTC	CASSHPGGGTETQYF
TRBD1	once	TRBV4-1	TRBJ2-5	TGCGCCAGCAGCCAAGAGACAGGGCCTTGGGAGACCCAGTACTTC	CASSQETGPWETQYF
NA	NA	TRBV29-1	TRBJ2-2	TGCAGCGTTGAGGAGGGGAACACCGGGGAGCTGTTTTTT	CSVEEGNTGELFF
NA	once	TRBV28	TRBJ1-4	TGTGCCAGCAGTTTGGGGCGGGAAAAACTGTTTTTT	CASSLGREKLFF
NA	NA	TRBV28	TRBJ1-5	TGTGCCAGCAGGGGGCATCCGGTCAGTCAGCCCCAGCATTTT	CASRGHPVSQPQHF
TRBD1	NA	TRBV6-2/TRBV6-3	TRBJ1-1	TGTGCCAGCAGTGGGTGGGACAGCCTAACGGAGGCTTTCTTT	CASSGWDSLTEAFF
TRBD2	NA	TRBV27	TRBJ2-3	TGTGCCAGCAGTTTGGGTCTAGCGGAAGATACGCAGTATTTT	CASSLGLAEDTQYF
TRBD1	NA	TRBV4-1	TRBJ2-7	TGCGCCAGCAGATCAGGACCGGGACAGGGGATGGAAGAGCAGTACTTC	CASRSGPGQGMEEQYF
NA	NA	TRBV5-6	TRBJ1-2	TGTGCCAGCAGTCGATCTAGGAAGGACACCTTC	CASSRSRKDTF
TRBD2	NA	TRBV3-1/TRBV3-2	TRBJ2-5	TGTGCCAGCAGCCAAGCCGTCCCGGGGGGGGGAGAGACCCAGTACTTC	CASSQAVPGGGETQYF
NA	NA	TRBV6-6	TRBJ2-3	TGTGCCAGCAGTTACAAGGAACTAACGCAGTATTTT	CASSYKELTQYF
NA	NA	TRBV6-5	TRBJ1-3	TGTGCCAGCAGTCCCCAGGACAGCTCTGGAAACACCATATATTTT	CASSPQDSSGNTIYF
NA	NA	TRBV9	TRBJ1-6	TGTGCCAGCAGCGTAGGGCAGGGCCTCAATTCACCCCTCCACTTT	CASSVGQGLNSPLHF
TRBD1	NA	TRBV9	TRBJ1-2	TGTGCCAGCAGCGTAGGGGACAGCAACTATGGCTACACCTTC	CASSVGDSNYGYTF
NA	NA	TRBV5-6	TRBJ1-1	TGTGCCAGCAGCTTGGCCCGACCGTACCCGAGGACTTTCTTT	CASSLARPYPRTFF
TRBD2	few	TRBV5-1	TRBJ2-7	TGCGCCAGCAGCTTAGGCGGGAGGGTCTCCTACGAGCAGTACTTC	CASSLGGRVSYEQYF
TRBD1	NA	TRBV18	TRBJ1-5	TGTGCCAGCTCACCAGGGACAGCCGCTCAGCGGCCCCAGCATTTT	CASSPGTAAQRPQHF
TRBD1	NA	TRBV29-1	TRBJ1-1	TGCAGCGTTACTTCGGGACAGGGGACAGAAGCTTTCTTT	CSVTSGQGTEAFF
NA	NA	TRBV5-1	TRBJ2-1	TGCGCCAGCAGCTCGGACTACTACAATGAGCAGTTCTTC	CASSSDYYNEQFF
TRBD1	NA	TRBV27	TRBJ1-2	TGTGCCAGCAGTTTATCGGGGGCAGGGGGAAGAAGCACCTTC	CASSLSGAGGRSTF
TRBD2	NA	TRBV5-1	TRBJ2-2	TGCGCCAGCAGCGACCGAGAGCGGGACGGTGGCACCGGGGAGCTGTTTTTT	CASSDRERDGGTGELFF
TRBD1	NA	TRBV28	TRBJ1-6	TGTGCCAGCAGTACAGGGGATTCACCCCTCCACTTT	CASSTGDSPLHF
NA	NA	TRBV7-9	TRBJ2-1	TGTGCCAGCAGCTTTATGATTCAGGATGAGCAGTTCTTC	CASSFMIQDEQFF
TRBD1	NA	TRBV11-3	TRBJ1-6	TGTGCCAGCAGCTTAGGGGGACAGGGGAATTCACCCCTCCACTTT	CASSLGGQGNSPLHF
NA	once	TRBV10-1	TRBJ2-7	TGCGCCAGCAGTGATCCGGACACGGAATTGCAGTACTTC	CASSDPDTELQYF
NA	NA	TRBV7-2	TRBJ1-5	TGTGCCAGCACCGAGACGGGGGGGTATAGCAATCAGCCCCAGCATTTT	CASTETGGYSNQPQHF
TRBD2	NA	TRBV3-1/TRBV3-2	TRBJ2-2	TGTGCCAGCAGCCAGGGACTAGCGGGAAACACCGGGGAGCTGTTTTTT	CASSQGLAGNTGELFF
TRBD1	NA	TRBV18	TRBJ2-2	TGTGCCAGCTCACTGGGGACAGGGACCGGGGAGCTGTTTTTT	CASSLGTGTGELFF